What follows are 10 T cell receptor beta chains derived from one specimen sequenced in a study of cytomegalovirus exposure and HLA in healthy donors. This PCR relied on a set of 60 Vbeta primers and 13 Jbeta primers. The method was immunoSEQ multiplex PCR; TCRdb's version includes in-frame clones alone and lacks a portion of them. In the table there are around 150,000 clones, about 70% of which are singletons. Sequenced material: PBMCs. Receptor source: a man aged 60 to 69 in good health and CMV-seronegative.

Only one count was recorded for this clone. The CDR3 sequence: CASNTGLNMNTEAFF. The CDR3 region has the DNA TGCGCCAGCAATACAGGGCTTAACATGAACACTGAAGCTTTCTTT. The chain couples TRBV5-1 to TRBJ1-1; a weak D match, TRBD1 (6 bases). V lost 6 bases, J lost 0 bases, and 15 bases lay in between. The CDR3 length is 15 residues. Per the germline V gene, CDR1 is SGHRS and CDR2 is YFSETQ.

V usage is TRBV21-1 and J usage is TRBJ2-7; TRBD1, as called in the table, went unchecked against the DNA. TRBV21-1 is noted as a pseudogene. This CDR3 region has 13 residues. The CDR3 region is CASSKLDSYEQYF. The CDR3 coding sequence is TGTGCCAGCAGCAAACTTGACAGCTACGAGCAGTACTTC.

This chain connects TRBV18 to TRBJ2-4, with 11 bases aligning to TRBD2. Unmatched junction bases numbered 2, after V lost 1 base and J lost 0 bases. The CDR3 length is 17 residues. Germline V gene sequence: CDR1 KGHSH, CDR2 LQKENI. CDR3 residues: CASSPLGLAVAKNIQYF. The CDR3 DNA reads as TGTGCCAGCTCACCACTGGGACTAGCGGTAGCCAAAAACATTCAGTACTTC.

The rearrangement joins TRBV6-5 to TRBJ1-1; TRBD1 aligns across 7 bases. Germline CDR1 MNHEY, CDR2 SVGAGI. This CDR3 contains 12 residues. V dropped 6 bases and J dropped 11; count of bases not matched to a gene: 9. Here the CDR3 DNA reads TGTGCCAGCAGCCGCGGGACAGCAACGGCTTTCTTT. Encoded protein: CASSRGTATAFF.

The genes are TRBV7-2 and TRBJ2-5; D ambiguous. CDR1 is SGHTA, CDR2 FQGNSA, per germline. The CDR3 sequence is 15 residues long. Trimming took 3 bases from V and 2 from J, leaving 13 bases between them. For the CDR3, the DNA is TGTGCCAGCAGCTTCAACCCCCGGTCGCAAGAGACCCAGTACTTC. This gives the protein CASSFNPRSQETQYF.

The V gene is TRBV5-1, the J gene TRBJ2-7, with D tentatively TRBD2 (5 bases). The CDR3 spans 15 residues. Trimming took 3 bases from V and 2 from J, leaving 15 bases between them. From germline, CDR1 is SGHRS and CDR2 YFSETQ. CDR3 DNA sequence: TGCGCCAGCAGCTCCGGACTCCGGACCACCTACGAGCAGTACTTC. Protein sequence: CASSSGLRTTYEQYF.

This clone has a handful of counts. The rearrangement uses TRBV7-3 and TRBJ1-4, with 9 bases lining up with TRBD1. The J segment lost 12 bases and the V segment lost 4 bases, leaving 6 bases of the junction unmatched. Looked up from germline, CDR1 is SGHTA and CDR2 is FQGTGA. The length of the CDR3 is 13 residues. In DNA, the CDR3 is TGTGCCAGCAGCTCCTGGACAGGGGAGGAACTGTTTTTT. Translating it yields CASSSWTGEELFF. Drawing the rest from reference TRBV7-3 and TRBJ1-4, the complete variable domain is GAGVSQTPSNKVTEKGKYVELRCDPISGHTALYWYRQSLGQGPEFLIYFQGTGAADDSGLPNDRFFAVRPEGSVSTLKIQRTERGDSAVYLCASSSWTGEELFFGSGTQLSVL.

Written as DNA, the CDR3 is TGTGCCTGGAGTGTACAGCACAGCGGTTTCTTC. It specifies CAWSVQHSGFF. The V and J genes are TRBV30 and TRBJ2-1; D possibly corresponds to TRBD2 (5 bases). Germline CDR1 and CDR2: GTSNPN and SVGIG (reference sequence). V lost 0 bases and J 16 bases, leaving 13 bases between the germline ends. CDR3 size: 11 residues.

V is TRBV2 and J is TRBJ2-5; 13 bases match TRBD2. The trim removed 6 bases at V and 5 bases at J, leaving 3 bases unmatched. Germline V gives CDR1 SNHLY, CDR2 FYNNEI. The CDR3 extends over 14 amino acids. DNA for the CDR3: TGTGCCAGCAGGGAGACTAGCGGGAGGGAGACCCAGTACTTC. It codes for CASRETSGRETQYF.

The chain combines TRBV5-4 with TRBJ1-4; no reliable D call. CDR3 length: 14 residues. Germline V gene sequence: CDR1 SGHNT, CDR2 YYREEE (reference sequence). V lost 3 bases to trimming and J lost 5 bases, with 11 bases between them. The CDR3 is CASSSGVVNEKLFF. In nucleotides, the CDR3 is TGTGCCAGCAGCTCCGGGGTAGTCAATGAAAAACTGTTTTTT.